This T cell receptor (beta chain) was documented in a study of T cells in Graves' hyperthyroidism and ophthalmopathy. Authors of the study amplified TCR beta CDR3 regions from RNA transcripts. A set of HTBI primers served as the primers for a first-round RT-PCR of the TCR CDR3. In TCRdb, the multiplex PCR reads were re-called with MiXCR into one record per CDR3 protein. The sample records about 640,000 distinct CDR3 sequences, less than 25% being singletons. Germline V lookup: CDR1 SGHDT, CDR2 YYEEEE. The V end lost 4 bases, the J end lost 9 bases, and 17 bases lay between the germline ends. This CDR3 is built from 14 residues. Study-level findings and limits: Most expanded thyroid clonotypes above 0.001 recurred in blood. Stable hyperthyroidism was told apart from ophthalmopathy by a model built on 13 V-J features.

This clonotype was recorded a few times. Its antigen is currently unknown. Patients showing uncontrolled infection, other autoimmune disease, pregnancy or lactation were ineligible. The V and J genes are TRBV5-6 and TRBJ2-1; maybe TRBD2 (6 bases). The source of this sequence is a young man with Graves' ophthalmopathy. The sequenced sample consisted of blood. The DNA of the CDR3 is TGTGCCAGCAGCCAGGTGGTTTCGGAGGGTGAGCAGTTCTTC. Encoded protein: CASSQVVSEGEQFF. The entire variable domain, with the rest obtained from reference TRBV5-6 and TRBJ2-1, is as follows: DAGVTQSPTHLIKTRGQQVTLRCSPKSGHDTVSWYQQALGQGPQFIFQYYEEEERQRGNFPDRFSGHQFPNYSSELNVNALLLGDSALYLCASSQVVSEGEQFFGPGTRLTVL.